This paragraph reports one TCR beta chain. One Seattle source followed patients from active infection through their disease course. This sample was included in a study of blood T cell repertoires in COVID-19. Looking at the study overall: The United States, Italy and Spain were the sources of the acute and convalescent COVID-19 samples. PBMCs, B-cell-depleted T cells, or T cells were the source of the cDNA or gDNA that made up the material.

V gave up 4 bases and J gave up 10 bases, with 15 bases separating them. The CDR3 loop spans 13 amino acids. Germline CDR1 and CDR2: SEHNR and FQNEAQ (reference sequence). Per the authors' pipeline: Amplified reference gene primers provided the basis for estimating nucleated cell counts. The method was immunoSEQ multiplex PCR; TCRdb's version includes in-frame clones alone and lacks a portion of them. That table gives V, J and clone size, and the DNA gave D and trimming. This sample yields approximately 320,000 clones, of which approximately 89% are seen a single time; approximately 12% belongs to the top ten.

The chain links TRBV7-9 to TRBJ2-3; D remains unclear. The sequence derives from a woman aged 25 to 39 with COVID-19, enrolled during active disease. What was sequenced was peripheral blood. In nucleotides, the CDR3 is TGTGCCAGCAGCTCTTCGTTAGTATTCGCGCAGTATTTT. Its translation is CASSSSLVFAQYF.